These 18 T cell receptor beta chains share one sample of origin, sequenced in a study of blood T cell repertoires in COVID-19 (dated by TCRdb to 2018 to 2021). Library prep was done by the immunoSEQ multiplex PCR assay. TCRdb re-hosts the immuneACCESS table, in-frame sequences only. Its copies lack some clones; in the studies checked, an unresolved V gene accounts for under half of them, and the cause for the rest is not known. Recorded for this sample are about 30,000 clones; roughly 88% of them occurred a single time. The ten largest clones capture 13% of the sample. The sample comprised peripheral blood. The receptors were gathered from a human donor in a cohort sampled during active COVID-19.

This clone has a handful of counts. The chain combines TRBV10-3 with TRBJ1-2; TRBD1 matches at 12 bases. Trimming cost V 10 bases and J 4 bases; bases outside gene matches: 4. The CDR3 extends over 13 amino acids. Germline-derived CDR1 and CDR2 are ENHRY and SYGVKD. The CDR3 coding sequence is TGTGCCACCGGGACAGGGGGCAGCTATGGCTACACCTTC. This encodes CATGTGGSYGYTF.

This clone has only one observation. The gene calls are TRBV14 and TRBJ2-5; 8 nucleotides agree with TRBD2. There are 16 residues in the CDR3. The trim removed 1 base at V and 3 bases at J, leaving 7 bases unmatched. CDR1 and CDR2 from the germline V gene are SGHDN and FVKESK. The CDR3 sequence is CASSQGSWRGEETQYF. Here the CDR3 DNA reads TGTGCCAGCAGCCAAGGGAGTTGGCGGGGGGAAGAGACCCAGTACTTC.

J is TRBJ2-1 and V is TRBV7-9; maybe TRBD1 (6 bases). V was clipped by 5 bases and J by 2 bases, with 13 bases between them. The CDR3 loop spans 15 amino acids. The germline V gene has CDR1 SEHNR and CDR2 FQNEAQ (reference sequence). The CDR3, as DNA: TGTGCCAGCAGCCTAGGTGGGGGCGCCTACAATGAGCAGTTCTTC. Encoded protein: CASSLGGGAYNEQFF.

CDR3 sequence: CASSVLAGGRGTGELFF. The CDR3 nucleotides are TGTGCCAGCAGTGTGCTAGCGGGGGGGCGTGGCACCGGGGAGCTGTTTTTT. J is TRBJ2-2 and V is TRBV2, with TRBD2 identical over 12 bases. V lost 4 bases and J lost 4; bases outside the gene matches: 7. This CDR3 has 17 residues. The germline V gene has CDR1 SNHLY and CDR2 FYNNEI.

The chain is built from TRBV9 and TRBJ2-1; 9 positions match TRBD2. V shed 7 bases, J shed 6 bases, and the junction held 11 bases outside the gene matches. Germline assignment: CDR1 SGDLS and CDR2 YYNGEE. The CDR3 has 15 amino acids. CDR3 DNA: TGTGCCAGCGCCCGAGGGACTAGCAGGCCCAATGAGCAGTTCTTC. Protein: CASARGTSRPNEQFF.

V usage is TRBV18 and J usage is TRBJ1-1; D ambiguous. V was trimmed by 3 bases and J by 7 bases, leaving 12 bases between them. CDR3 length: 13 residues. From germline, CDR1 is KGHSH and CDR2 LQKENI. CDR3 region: CASSPLSGDEAFF. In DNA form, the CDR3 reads TGTGCCAGCTCACCTCTTTCGGGAGATGAAGCTTTCTTT.

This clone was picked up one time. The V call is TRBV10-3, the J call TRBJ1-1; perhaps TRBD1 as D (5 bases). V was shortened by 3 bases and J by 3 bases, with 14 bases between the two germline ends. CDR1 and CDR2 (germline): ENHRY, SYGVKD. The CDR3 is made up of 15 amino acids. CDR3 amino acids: CAISDFGGRDTEAFF. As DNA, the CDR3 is TGTGCCATCAGTGATTTCGGGGGGAGGGACACTGAAGCTTTCTTT.

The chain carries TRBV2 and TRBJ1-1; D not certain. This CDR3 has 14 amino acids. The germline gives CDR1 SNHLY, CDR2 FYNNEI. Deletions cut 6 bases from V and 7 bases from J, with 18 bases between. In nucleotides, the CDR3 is TGTGCCAGCAGGGCGGGGAGTCCCGGGGTTGAAGCTTTCTTT. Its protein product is CASRAGSPGVEAFF. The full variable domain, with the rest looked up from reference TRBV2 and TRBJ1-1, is EPEVTQTPSHQVTQMGQEVILRCVPISNHLYFYWYRQILGQKVEFLVSFYNNEISEKSEIFDDQFSVERPDGSNFTLKIRSTKLEDSAMYFCASRAGSPGVEAFFGQGTRLTVV.

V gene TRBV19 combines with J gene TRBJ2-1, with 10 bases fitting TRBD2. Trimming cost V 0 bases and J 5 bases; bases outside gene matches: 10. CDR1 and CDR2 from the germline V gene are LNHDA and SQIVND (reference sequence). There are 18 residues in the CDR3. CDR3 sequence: CASSIDQGLAGAHNEQFF. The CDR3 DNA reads TGTGCCAGTAGTATAGATCAAGGGCTAGCGGGGGCCCACAATGAGCAGTTCTTC.

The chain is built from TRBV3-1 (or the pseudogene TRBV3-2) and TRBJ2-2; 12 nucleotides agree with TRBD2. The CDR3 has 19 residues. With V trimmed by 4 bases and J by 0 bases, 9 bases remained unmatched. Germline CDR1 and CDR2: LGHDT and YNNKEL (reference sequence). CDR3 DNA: TGTGCCAGCAGCCCGACCAAAGGACTAGCGGGGCCGAACACCGGGGAGCTGTTTTTT. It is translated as CASSPTKGLAGPNTGELFF.

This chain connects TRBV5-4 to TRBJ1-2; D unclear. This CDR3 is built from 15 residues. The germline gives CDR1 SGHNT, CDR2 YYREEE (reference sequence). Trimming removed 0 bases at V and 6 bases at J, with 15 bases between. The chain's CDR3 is CASSLGFPWSDGYTF. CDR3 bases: TGTGCCAGCAGCTTGGGGTTTCCTTGGTCGGATGGCTACACCTTC.

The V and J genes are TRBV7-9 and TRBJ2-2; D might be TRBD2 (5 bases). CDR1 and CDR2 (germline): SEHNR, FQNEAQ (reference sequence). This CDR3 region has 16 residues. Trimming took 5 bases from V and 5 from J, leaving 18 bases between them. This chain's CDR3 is CASSPAVLMKTGELFF. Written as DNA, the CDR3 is TGTGCCAGCAGCCCAGCGGTCCTTATGAAAACCGGGGAGCTGTTTTTT.

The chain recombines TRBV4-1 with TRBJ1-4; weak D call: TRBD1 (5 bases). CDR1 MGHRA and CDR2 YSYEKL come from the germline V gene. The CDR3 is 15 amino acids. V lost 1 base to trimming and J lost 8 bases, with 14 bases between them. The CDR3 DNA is TGCGCCAGCAGCCAAGTGGGGGGGTATAGAGAAAAACTGTTTTTT. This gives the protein CASSQVGGYREKLFF.

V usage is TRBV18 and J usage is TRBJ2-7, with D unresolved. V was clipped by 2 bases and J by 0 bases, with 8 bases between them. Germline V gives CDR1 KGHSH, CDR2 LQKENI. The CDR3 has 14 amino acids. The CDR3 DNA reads TGTGCCAGCTCACCAAGCCACGGCTCCTACGAGCAGTACTTC. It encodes CASSPSHGSYEQYF.

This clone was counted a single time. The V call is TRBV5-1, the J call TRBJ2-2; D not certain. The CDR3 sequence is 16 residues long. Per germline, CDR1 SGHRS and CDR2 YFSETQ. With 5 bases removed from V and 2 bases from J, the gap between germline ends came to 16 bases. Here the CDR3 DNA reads TGCGCCAGCAGGAAGGATCCTAACAGAAACACCGGGGAGCTGTTTTTT. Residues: CASRKDPNRNTGELFF.

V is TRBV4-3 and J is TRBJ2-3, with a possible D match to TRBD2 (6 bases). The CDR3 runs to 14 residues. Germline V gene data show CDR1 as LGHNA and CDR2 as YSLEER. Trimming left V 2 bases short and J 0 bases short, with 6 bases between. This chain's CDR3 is CASSQLASTDTQYF. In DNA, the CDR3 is TGCGCCAGCAGCCAACTAGCGAGCACAGATACGCAGTATTTT.

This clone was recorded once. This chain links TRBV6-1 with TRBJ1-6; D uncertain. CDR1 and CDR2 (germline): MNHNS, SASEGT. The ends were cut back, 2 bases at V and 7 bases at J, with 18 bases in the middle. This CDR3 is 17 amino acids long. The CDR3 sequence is CASSEREGHLANSPLHF. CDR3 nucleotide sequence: TGTGCCAGCAGTGAAAGAGAGGGCCACCTGGCAAATTCACCCCTCCACTTT.

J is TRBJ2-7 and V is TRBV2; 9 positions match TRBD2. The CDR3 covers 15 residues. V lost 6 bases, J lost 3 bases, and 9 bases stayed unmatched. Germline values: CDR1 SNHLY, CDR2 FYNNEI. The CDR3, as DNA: TGTGCCAGCAGCGCTCGCGGGACTAGCCTCTACGAGCAGTACTTC. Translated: CASSARGTSLYEQYF.